The 7 T cell receptor beta chains reported below all come from one sample, sequenced in a study of technical replicates of blood from a handful of donors. TCRdb keeps only in-frame clones here, not all; method: immunoSEQ multiplex PCR. Of about 64,000 clones in the sample, around nine tenths were seen once. The sequenced material came from PBMCs. Receptor source: a human donor in good health. Some clones in this sample may be carry-over from other donors' samples.

The J gene is TRBJ2-6, the V gene TRBV30, with a weak D call TRBD1 (6 bases). Germline V gene data show CDR1 as GTSNPN and CDR2 as SVGIG (reference sequence). V lost 1 base and J lost 1, with 11 bases in between. CDR3 length: 16 residues. The DNA of the CDR3 is TGTGCCTGGAGTGGGGCAGGGGTTTCTGGGGCCAACGTCCTGACTTTC. Amino acids: CAWSGAGVSGANVLTF.

The chain employs TRBV15 and TRBJ2-5; 13 nucleotides align to TRBD2. The CDR3 extends over 17 amino acids. Germline CDR1 is LNHNV and CDR2 is YYDKDF (reference sequence). V lost 1 base, J lost 4 bases, and 6 bases stayed unmatched. CDR3 coding DNA: TGTGCCACCAGCAGAGGAACTAGCGGGAGGGCCTCAGAGACCCAGTACTTC. This gives the protein CATSRGTSGRASETQYF.

This rearrangement joins TRBV5-1 to TRBJ2-3, with 13 bases fitting TRBD2. The CDR3 covers 20 residues. V trimming: 3 bases; J trimming: 2 bases; junction bases outside the gene matches: 15. In germline, CDR1 is SGHRS, CDR2 YFSETQ. Here the CDR3 reads CASSSRGLAGTFTHTDTQYF. The CDR3 DNA is TGCGCCAGCAGCTCACGGGGACTAGCGGGAACCTTTACCCACACAGATACGCAGTATTTT.

The chain employs TRBV10-3 and TRBJ2-1; D may be TRBD1 (6 bases). The CDR3 totals 14 residues. Germline V gene lookup returns CDR1 ENHRY and CDR2 SYGVKD. V gave up 6 bases and J gave up 8 bases, with 17 bases separating them. CDR3 nucleotides: TGTGCCATCAGAGACGGACAGTCATTCTATGAGCAGTTCTTC. It translates to CAIRDGQSFYEQFF.

This chain connects TRBV19 to TRBJ2-5, with 13 nucleotides matching TRBD2. Germline V lookup: CDR1 LNHDA, CDR2 SQIVND (reference sequence). Trimming cost V 5 bases and J 7 bases; bases outside gene matches: 7. The CDR3 has 15 residues. This CDR3 is CASSPLAGGPGTQYF. CDR3 in DNA: TGTGCCAGTAGTCCACTAGCGGGAGGGCCGGGGACCCAGTACTTC.

This chain joins TRBV19 and TRBJ2-3, with TRBD2 matching over 11 bases. Germline CDR1 is LNHDA and CDR2 is SQIVND (reference sequence). The CDR3 has 19 residues. With V trimmed by 3 bases and J by 5 bases, 16 bases remained unmatched. This CDR3 reads CASSIWGNLAGGTVDTQYF. The CDR3 region has the DNA TGTGCCAGTAGTATTTGGGGAAATCTAGCGGGGGGTACGGTAGATACGCAGTATTTT.

V is TRBV7-8 and J is TRBJ2-1, with 7 bases that match TRBD2. Trimming cost V 4 bases and J 3 bases; bases outside gene matches: 6. The V gene's germline CDR1 is SGHVS and CDR2 FQNEAQ. This CDR3 contains 15 residues. The CDR3 spells CASSSSSGYYNEQFF. The CDR3 DNA reads as TGTGCCAGCAGCTCCTCTAGCGGTTACTACAATGAGCAGTTCTTC.